This TCR beta chain comes out of a study of blood T cell repertoires in COVID-19. The repertoire was sequenced with immunoSEQ multiplex PCR; TCRdb's copy has only in-frame clones and lacks some. Among about 180,000 clones listed, about nine tenths were seen once. The clonotype was recovered from a woman in her late teens or twenties who had recovered from COVID-19. The specimen was PBMCs or T cells enriched from blood (not recorded which).

CDR3 region: CSVEDNEVDYGYTF. CDR3 in DNA: TGCAGCGTTGAAGATAACGAGGTGGACTATGGCTACACCTTC. The J gene is TRBJ1-2, the V gene TRBV29-1; no definite D call. The CDR3 contains 14 residues. Germline V gives CDR1 SQVTM, CDR2 ANQGSEA. The V gene lost 0 bases and the J gene lost 3 bases, with 11 bases spanning the gap. Full variable domain (rest looked up from reference TRBV29-1 and TRBJ1-2): SAVISQKPSRDICQRGTSLTIQCQVDSQVTMMFWYRQQPGQSLTLIATANQGSEATYESGFVIDKFPISRPNLTFSTLTVSNMSPEDSSIYLCSVEDNEVDYGYTFGSGTRLTVV.